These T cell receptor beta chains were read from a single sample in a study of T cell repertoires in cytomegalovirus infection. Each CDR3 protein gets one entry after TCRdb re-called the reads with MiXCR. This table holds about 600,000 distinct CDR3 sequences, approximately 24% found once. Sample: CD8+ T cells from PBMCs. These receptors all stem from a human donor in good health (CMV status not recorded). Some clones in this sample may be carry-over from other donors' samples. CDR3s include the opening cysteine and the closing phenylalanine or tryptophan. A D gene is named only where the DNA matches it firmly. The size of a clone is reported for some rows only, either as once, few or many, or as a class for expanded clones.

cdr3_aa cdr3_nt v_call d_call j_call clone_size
CASSFGAYTGELFF TGTGCCAGCAGTTTCGGGGCTTACACCGGGGAGCTGTTTTTT TRBV12-3/TRBV12-4 - TRBJ2-2 few
CASSSPGDRPYEQYF TGTGCCAGCAGCTCCCCCGGGGACAGACCCTACGAGCAGTACTTC TRBV7-9 TRBD1 TRBJ2-7 few
CASSLWPGVQETQYF TGTGCCAGCAGTTTATGGCCGGGCGTCCAAGAGACCCAGTACTTC TRBV27 - TRBJ2-5 -
CASTNLGYSYEQYF TGTGCCAGCACCAACTTAGGGTACTCCTACGAGCAGTACTTC TRBV12-3/TRBV12-4 - TRBJ2-7 -
CASSLLDHEQYF TGTGCCAGCAGCTTATTGGATCACGAGCAGTACTTC TRBV7-9 - TRBJ2-7 many
CAGFKGGSYNEQFF TGTGCCGGCTTCAAGGGCGGCTCCTACAATGAGCAGTTCTTC TRBV2 - TRBJ2-1 -
CASSLSRTGNGYTF TGTGCCAGCAGTTTATCTCGGACAGGGAATGGCTACACCTTC TRBV27 TRBD1 TRBJ1-2 -
CASSLIGWTGPYGYTF TGTGCCAGCAGCTTAATTGGTTGGACAGGGCCCTATGGCTACACCTTC TRBV7-9 TRBD1 TRBJ1-2 few
CASSYSKSDTQYF TGTGCCAGCAGTTACTCGAAGTCGGATACGCAGTATTTT TRBV6-2/TRBV6-3 - TRBJ2-3 few
CSASEGRVGYEQYF TGCAGTGCTAGTGAGGGCAGGGTAGGCTACGAGCAGTACTTC TRBV20-1 - TRBJ2-7 -
CASSDAAGPGANVLTF TGTGCCAGCAGTGATGCCGCAGGGCCCGGGGCCAACGTCCTGACTTTC TRBV2 - TRBJ2-6 few
CASSSSRTEAFF TGTGCCAGCAGCTCTTCTCGCACTGAAGCTTTCTTT TRBV5-5 - TRBJ1-1 once
CSARDSSPGLAVKYSYNEQFF TGCAGTGCTAGAGATTCCTCCCCGGGACTAGCGGTTAAATACTCCTACAATGAGCAGTTCTTC TRBV20-1 TRBD2 TRBJ2-1 few
CASGITSFPGGELFF TGTGCCAGCGGGATAACCTCCTTTCCAGGCGGGGAGCTGTTTTTT TRBV6-2/TRBV6-3 - TRBJ2-2 few
CASSDSDSIYNSPLHF TGTGCCAGCAGCGATTCGGACAGCATCTATAATTCACCCCTCCACTTT TRBV28 - TRBJ1-6 many
CASSSQGQGGPNQPQHF TGTGCCAGTAGTTCCCAGGGACAGGGCGGACCCAATCAGCCCCAGCATTTT TRBV19 TRBD1 TRBJ1-5 few
CASSPHRTELNTQYF TGTGCCAGCAGTCCGCACCGGACAGAATTGAATACGCAGTATTTT TRBV28 - TRBJ2-3 few
CASSIEGSYNEQFF TGTGCCAGTAGTATTGAGGGGAGCTACAATGAGCAGTTCTTC TRBV19 - TRBJ2-1 many
CSVETGQGASYNEQFF TGCAGCGTTGAAACGGGACAGGGGGCGTCCTACAATGAGCAGTTCTTC TRBV29-1 TRBD1 TRBJ2-1 few
CASSLVLTIRTANTGELFF TGTGCCAGCAGCTTAGTTTTGACTATTAGGACGGCGAACACCGGGGAGCTGTTTTTT TRBV7-6 - TRBJ2-2 few
CASSFYKGLRNEKLFF TGTGCCAGCAGCTTTTATAAAGGCCTGCGTAATGAAAAACTGTTTTTT TRBV7-4 - TRBJ1-4 -
CASRSSDYGYTF TGTGCCAGCAGATCGTCCGACTATGGCTACACCTTC TRBV7-9 - TRBJ1-2 few
CSARDRQTGETQYF TGCAGTGCTAGAGACCGACAAACTGGGGAGACCCAGTACTTC TRBV20-1 - TRBJ2-5 few
CASSHRGHGYNEQFF TGTGCCAGCAGCCATCGAGGACACGGATACAATGAGCAGTTCTTC TRBV14 - TRBJ2-1 -
CASSSSRDRGRRTQYF TGTGCCAGCAGTTCTTCCCGGGACAGGGGGCGGAGGACCCAGTACTTC TRBV6-6 TRBD1 TRBJ2-5 -
CASNLGTEAFF TGTGCCAGCAACCTTGGGACTGAAGCTTTCTTT TRBV5-6 - TRBJ1-1 few
CASSLAGTGKLSTDTQYF TGTGCCAGCAGCTTAGCTGGTACAGGGAAGTTAAGCACAGATACGCAGTATTTT TRBV7-8 - TRBJ2-3 -